Listed here is a single T cell receptor (beta chain). This sample was taken from a study of cytotoxic CD8 clonotypes in ibrutinib-treated CLL. The CDR3 extends over 14 amino acids. V was trimmed by 2 bases and J by 4 bases, leaving 8 bases between them. Germline loops: CDR1 SGHTA, CDR2 FQGNSA. Libraries were prepared by immunoSEQ multiplex PCR; TCRdb keeps only in-frame clonotypes and omits some of them. The sample shows tens of thousands of clones, 50% to 70% of them seen only once. This specimen consisted of PBMCs, obtained after 24 months of ibrutinib treatment. The chain couples TRBV7-2 to TRBJ2-2, with unresolved D. This sequence was found in a human donor with chronic lymphocytic leukemia. The CDR3: CASSLIASTGELFF. CDR3 bases: TGTGCCAGCAGCTTAATTGCTAGCACCGGGGAGCTGTTTTTT. Full variable domain (remainder filled in from reference TRBV7-2 and TRBJ2-2): GAGVSQSPSNKVTEKGKDVELRCDPISGHTALYWYRQSLGQGLEFLIYFQGNSAPDKSGLPSDRFSAERTGGSVSTLTIQRTQQEDSAVYLCASSLIASTGELFFGEGSRLTVL.